The 5 T cell receptor beta chains reported below all come from one sample, sequenced in a study of blood T cell repertoires in COVID-19. The assay was immunoSEQ multiplex PCR, and TCRdb's table has in-frame clones only and misses some. The data show roughly 130,000 clones, less than 90% seen once. The sequencing input was peripheral blood. The receptors originated from a young woman who had recovered from COVID-19.

This chain uses TRBV4-1 with TRBJ1-1, with D uncertain. V was pared by 1 base and J by 5 bases, with 23 bases between. Germline CDR1 and CDR2: MGHRA and YSYEKL. The CDR3 contains 18 residues. The CDR3 spells CASSQVVFGLTEGTEAFF. In nucleotides, the CDR3 is TGCGCCAGCAGCCAAGTGGTTTTCGGACTCACAGAAGGGACTGAAGCTTTCTTT.

This rearrangement joins TRBV29-1 to TRBJ2-2, with TRBD1 matching 10 bases. Looked up from germline, CDR1 is SQVTM and CDR2 is ANQGSEA. The CDR3 sequence is 16 residues long. Trimming at V came to 0 bases and at J to 0 bases, leaving 1 base not matched to a gene. The CDR3 sequence is CSVEDGQGANTGELFF. CDR3 nucleotide sequence: TGCAGCGTTGAAGACGGACAGGGGGCGAACACCGGGGAGCTGTTTTTT.

The genes are TRBV11-3 and TRBJ2-2; 8 nucleotides line up with TRBD2. V lost 5 bases, J lost 0 bases, and 11 bases stayed unmatched. In germline, CDR1 is SGHNT, CDR2 YENEEA. CDR3 length: 18 residues. In nucleotides, the CDR3 is TGTGCCAGCAGCATAAAAGTGGCGGGAGGAGCGAACACCGGGGAGCTGTTTTTT. This encodes CASSIKVAGGANTGELFF.

This chain uses TRBV7-9 with TRBJ2-1; the match to TRBD2 covers 10 bases. Trimming at V came to 1 base and at J to 8 bases, leaving 8 bases not matched to a gene. Germline lookup yields CDR1 SEHNR and CDR2 FQNEAQ (reference sequence). This CDR3 comprises 16 residues. The CDR3 DNA sequence: TGTGCCAGCAGCTTAGTGGTCTCTAGCGGGAGTCATGAGCAGTTCTTC. Its translation is CASSLVVSSGSHEQFF.

The chain uses TRBV6-5 and TRBJ1-5, with 11 bases identical to TRBD1. The CDR3 covers 15 residues. With 6 bases clipped from V and 6 bases from J, the junction kept 7 bases outside the gene matches. Germline V gene sequence: CDR1 MNHEY, CDR2 SVGAGI. CDR3 coding DNA: TGTGCCAGCAGAACAGGACAGGGGGCTATTCAGCCCCAGCATTTT. It translates to CASRTGQGAIQPQHF.